The entry that follows covers one T cell receptor (beta chain) sequence. This clone's antigen is unknown. Nothing much larger sits one base from this clone, and base qualities are not available. The cohort was made up of around 720 healthy bone marrow donors. Cohort members were all nominally healthy when sampled, although unrecorded immune exposures were likely present. The donor tested CMV seronegative and was one of the 352 seronegative cohort members. Every donor gave a peripheral blood sample, and the peripheral blood mononuclear cells from that sample were used for TCR beta sequencing. Genomic DNA extraction from the blood cell samples was performed with the Qiagen DNeasy Blood Extraction Kit. Library prep was done by the immunoSEQ multiplex PCR assay. The multiplex PCR relied on a mix of 60 forward primers for TCR Vbeta segments and 13 reverse primers for TCR Jbeta segments. A multiplex PCR assay on genomic DNA amplified the CDR3 region of rearranged TCR beta genes. On the Illumina HiSeq System, the amplified TCR beta libraries were sequenced as 87-base-pair reads. The original pipeline was this. In a later analysis, 70 million to 95 million unique TCR beta chains were counted across the approximately 620 repertoires, and about 9.9 million of these chains were shared by at least two donors. To remove PCR and sequencing errors, raw reads were error-corrected and collapsed into unique sequences using a nearest-neighbor algorithm that merged closely related sequences. CDR3 sequences were aligned to IMGT reference sequences to assign V, D and J gene segments. Each retained sequence needed at least a six-nucleotide match to both a V gene segment and a J gene segment. Rearrangements were called productive when the CDR3 lacked stop codons and stayed in frame with V and J; all others were non-productive. CDR3 was defined by IMGT convention, running from the second conserved V-encoded cysteine to the conserved J-encoded phenylalanine. Sequences without an unambiguous match to a single V gene segment were excluded from the earlier analysis of approximately 560 of the donors. In an earlier analysis of roughly 600 of the donors, a V segment was called functional when productive rearrangements were above 56.7%, and segregating when the standard deviation between donors exceeded 5%. A statistical classification framework was built to diagnose cytomegalovirus status from the catalog of TCR beta chain sequences. In a later analysis, V and J genes were assigned by comparing TCR nucleotide sequences against IMGT/GENE-DB human TR gene sequences. A later analysis assigned CDR3 sequences and most-parsimonious VDJ recombination scenarios with the TCRdist pipeline. In a later analysis, every TCR beta chain was defined by the combination of its CDR3 amino acid sequence and its V-gene family, and reads without a unique V-gene family were dropped. As a way to deal with suspected cross-contamination and a sequencing artifact, a later analysis dropped roughly 620 nucleotide sequences that were highly shared and had low generation probability. In a later analysis, a clonal expansion index was calculated for each public chain from normalized within-repertoire ranks of inferred template counts. In a later analysis, generation probabilities were computed using a VDJ recombination model fitted to out-of-frame rearrangements, and the results were checked against IGoR. In a later analysis, hypergeometric tests were used to score TCR-TCR, TCR-HLA and TCR-CMV co-occurrence, with a repertoire-size bias correction applied to TCR pairs. In a later analysis, false discovery rates were estimated by permuting HLA or CMV assignments 20 times. A later analysis grouped co-occurring TCRs with DBSCAN, adding TCRdist sequence similarity when clustering within HLA-allele-positive subsets. Repertoires with fewer than 30,000 or more than 120,000 public chains were left out of co-occurrence clustering, as were four to six repertoires with anomalous nucleotide sharing. TCRdb provides this immuneACCESS table in a form limited to in-frame rearrangements. Some clones are lacking; in checked studies, under half of them reflect an unresolved V gene, and why the rest are absent is not known. That table furnishes V, J and clone size, whereas the DNA furnished D and trimming. The sample has about 180,000 clones on record, over 70% of them singletons. More than 0.45% of the sample is in the top ten clones.

For this chain, trimming is 4 bases at the V end and 8 bases at the J end, and the number of junction bases without a gene match is 9. CDR1 and CDR2 (SGHRS, YFSETQ) derive from the germline V gene. From cysteine to phenylalanine, the CDR3 is 14 amino acids long. Only the CDR3 part of the read is kept: 42 bases, read in frame from the first base. This entry belongs to a study of cytomegalovirus exposure and HLA in healthy donors (dated by TCRdb to the late 2010s). As for the study more broadly: An earlier analysis of some 550 of the donors reported 276 Gb of sequence data and about 100 million unique TCR beta sequences from about 200 million T cells. Every discovery cohort repertoire had been produced on one sequencing platform. Approximately 310 gigabases of sequencing data and approximately 84 million unique TCR sequences were included in an early release covering about 700 HLA-typed donors. The study was designed to test whether signatures of past pathogen exposure could be identified by cataloging public T cell receptors. The study used immunosequencing to profile the T cell repertoires of approximately 640 subjects and linked those repertoires to cytomegalovirus serostatus. In a later genetic analysis, genome-wide SNP genotypes for about three fifths of the roughly 670 donors were used, and that subset was treated as a discovery cohort. In an earlier analysis of more than 550 of the donors, high-throughput TCR beta sequencing was used to judge whether each TCR beta V gene segment behaved as functional or pseudogenic. High-throughput TCR immunosequencing, statistical association of individual TCRs with disease status, and machine learning were combined to predict cytomegalovirus infection status. In addition to the first cohort of around 670 subjects, a separate validation cohort of approximately 120 different subjects was used. Rather than using new phenotypic data, the later analysis identified candidate immune exposures from TCR beta sequences and from how often those sequences occurred across donors. Donor age, sex, ethnicity and CMV serostatus were collected together with the repertoire data. To study patterns of TCR occurrence, a later analysis re-analyzed previously published TCR beta repertoires from around 700 donors and added high-resolution HLA genotyping. Across under 500 genotyped donors of the cohort, an average of roughly 230,000 unique TCR beta nucleotide sequences per donor were sequenced, and 15% to 20% of those sequences were non-productive. Typing coverage varied by locus: about 629-630 donors for A, B, C, DRB1 and DQB1; more than 500 for DQA1; around 610 for DPA1; roughly 450 for DPB1. Among the roughly 430 genotyped donors, around 81% belonged to the genetic ancestry cluster associated with self-reported Caucasian donors. Both class I and class II loci were covered by HLA typing, at four-digit resolution. About five DR-DQ haplotypes were treated as single units for association and clustering because of strong linkage in the cohort. Results and caveats for the whole study, not just this receptor: In a later analysis, most CMV-associated TCR beta chains were found to appear HLA-restricted, with HLA associations seemingly driven largely by CMV exposure. Because counts were too low, under 20 rarely observed V segments, including chromosome 9 orphons, were left out of the earlier analysis of 587 of the donors. Correlated functional status among segregating V segments might reflect linkage disequilibrium, but an unknown experimental factor could not be ruled out. When HLA alleles, especially DR and DQ, strongly co-occurred, TCR associations were difficult to assign to individual alleles. The only immune exposure information available for the cohort was CMV serostatus. In vitro tests confirmed that a few of the cytomegalovirus-associated TCR beta chains recognize cytomegalovirus antigens. A further reported finding was that TCR beta sequences accurately predicted the HLA-A and HLA-B alleles for most subjects in the first cohort. The study gave a list of about 160 TCR beta chains associated with cytomegalovirus. The classifier was reported to diagnose cytomegalovirus status with high specificity and sensitivity in both the original and validation cohorts. In a later analysis, several top co-occurrence clusters were reported to appear linked to parvovirus B19, influenza, CMV and Epstein-Barr virus. The cohort was sequenced for TCR beta chains only, and without alpha or paired-chain data the features that could be detected were limited. The sequencing pipeline was judged likely to have produced a cluster of highly shared sequence variants as a technical artifact. Roughly uniform sequencing depth across donors was assumed in presence/absence analyses, although this assumption may not hold. Compared with the roughly 600-donor mean, donors in an Asian-associated ancestry cluster had fewer N-insertions in productive TCRs, according to a later genetic analysis. Most TCR sequences were observed very rarely across donors, whereas some public TCRs were present in many individuals. According to the authors, the approach could potentially be generalized to other disease states and immunological phenotypes. In a later analysis, HLA-associated TCR beta chains showed more clonal expansion and lower generation probabilities than non-associated chains that were equally common. HLA typing was unavailable for some donors at each locus, so association tests used only the typed subset. In a later genetic analysis, a missense DCLRE1C variant was associated with V-gene and J-gene trimming of TCR beta chains, and the association was replicated in an independent cohort. In a later analysis, the rate of TCR association differed among HLA loci, with DRB1 alleles having the most associated TCRs and HLA-C alleles having the fewest. Specific HLA alleles were associated with some 15,000 TCR beta sequences at a false discovery rate of 0.05 in a later analysis. An earlier analysis of some 560 of the donors showed that most TCR beta V segments appeared in productive rearrangements either about 90% or about 30% of the time, which broadly matched IMGT annotations. The 87-base-pair reads could not distinguish some IMGT-functional V segments, including TRBV6-2 and TRBV6-3, so those segments were excluded.

The sequenced material came from PBMCs. This receptor was taken from a woman in her 50s in good health and CMV-seronegative. Recombination connected TRBV5-1 to TRBJ1-2, with 9 central nucleotides matching TRBD1. The base sequence is TGCGCCAGCAGCACGATTACAGGGGGCCACGGCTACACCTTC. It translates to CASSTITGGHGYTF.